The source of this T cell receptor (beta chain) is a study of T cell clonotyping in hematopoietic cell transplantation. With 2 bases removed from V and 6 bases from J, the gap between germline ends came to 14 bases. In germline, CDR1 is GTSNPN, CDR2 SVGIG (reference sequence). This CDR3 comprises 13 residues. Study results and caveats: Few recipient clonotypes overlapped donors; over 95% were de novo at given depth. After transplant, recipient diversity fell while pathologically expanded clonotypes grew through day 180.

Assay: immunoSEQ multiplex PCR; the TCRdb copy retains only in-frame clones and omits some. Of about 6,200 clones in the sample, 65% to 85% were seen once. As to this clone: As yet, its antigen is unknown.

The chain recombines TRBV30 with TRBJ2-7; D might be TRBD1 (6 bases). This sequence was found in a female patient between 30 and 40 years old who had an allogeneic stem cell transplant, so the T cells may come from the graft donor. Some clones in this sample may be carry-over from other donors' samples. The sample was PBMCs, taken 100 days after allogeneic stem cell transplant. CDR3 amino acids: CAWSLRGFLEQYF. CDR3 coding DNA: TGTGCCTGGAGTCTAAGGGGGTTTCTCGAGCAGTACTTC.